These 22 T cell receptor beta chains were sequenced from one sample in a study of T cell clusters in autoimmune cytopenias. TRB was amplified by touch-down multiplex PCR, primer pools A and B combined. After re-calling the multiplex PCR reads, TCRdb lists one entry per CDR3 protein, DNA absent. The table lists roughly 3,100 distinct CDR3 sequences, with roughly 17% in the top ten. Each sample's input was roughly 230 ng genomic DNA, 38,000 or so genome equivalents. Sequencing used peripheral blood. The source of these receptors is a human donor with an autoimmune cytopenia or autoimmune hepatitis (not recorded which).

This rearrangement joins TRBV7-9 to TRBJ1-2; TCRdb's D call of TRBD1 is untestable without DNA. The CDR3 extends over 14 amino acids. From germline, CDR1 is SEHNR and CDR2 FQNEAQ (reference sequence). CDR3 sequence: CASSTGTANYGYTF. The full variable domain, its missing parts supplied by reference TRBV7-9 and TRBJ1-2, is DTGVSQNPRHKITKRGQNVTFRCDPISEHNRLYWYRQTLGQGPEFLTYFQNEAQLEKSRLLSDRFSAERPKGSFSTLEIQRTEQGDSAMYLCASSTGTANYGYTFGSGTRLTVV.

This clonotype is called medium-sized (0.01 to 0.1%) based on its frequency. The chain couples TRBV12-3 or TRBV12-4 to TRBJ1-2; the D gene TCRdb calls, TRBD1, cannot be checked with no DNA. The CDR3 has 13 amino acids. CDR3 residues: CASSSTGTYGYTF.

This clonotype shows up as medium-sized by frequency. The CDR3 sequence: CASRGRGEGYTF. The chain carries TRBV12-3 or TRBV12-4 and TRBJ1-2. The CDR3 length is 12 residues.

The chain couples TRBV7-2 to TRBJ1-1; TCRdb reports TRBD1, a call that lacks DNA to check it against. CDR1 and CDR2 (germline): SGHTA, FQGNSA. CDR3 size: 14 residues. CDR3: CASSTTGTGGKAFF.

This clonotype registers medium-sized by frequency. This chain's CDR3 is CASKGGPQQYGYTF. The chain joins TRBV6-5 to TRBJ1-2. Germline CDR1 is MNHEY and CDR2 is SVGAGI. The CDR3 loop spans 14 amino acids.

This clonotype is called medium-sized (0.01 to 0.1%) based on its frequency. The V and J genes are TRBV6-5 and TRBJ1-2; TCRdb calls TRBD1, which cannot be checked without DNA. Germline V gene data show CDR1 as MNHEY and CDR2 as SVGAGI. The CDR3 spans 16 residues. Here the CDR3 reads CASRGMGGQGALGYTF.

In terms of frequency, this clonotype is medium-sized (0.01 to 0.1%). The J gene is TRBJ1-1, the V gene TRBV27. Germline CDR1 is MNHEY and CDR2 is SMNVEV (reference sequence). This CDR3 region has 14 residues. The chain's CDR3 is CASSFDVRGTEAFF.

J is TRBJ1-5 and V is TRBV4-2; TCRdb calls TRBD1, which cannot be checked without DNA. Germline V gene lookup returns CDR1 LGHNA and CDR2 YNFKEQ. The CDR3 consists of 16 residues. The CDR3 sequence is CASRPTVQGEGQPQHF.

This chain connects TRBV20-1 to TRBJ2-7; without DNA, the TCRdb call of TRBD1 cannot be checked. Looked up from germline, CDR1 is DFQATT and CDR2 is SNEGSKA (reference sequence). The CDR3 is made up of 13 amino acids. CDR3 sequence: CSATAMGLYEQYF.

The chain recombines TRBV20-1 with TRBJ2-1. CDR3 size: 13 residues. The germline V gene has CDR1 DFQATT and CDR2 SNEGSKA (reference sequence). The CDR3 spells CSAPVRHYNEQFF.

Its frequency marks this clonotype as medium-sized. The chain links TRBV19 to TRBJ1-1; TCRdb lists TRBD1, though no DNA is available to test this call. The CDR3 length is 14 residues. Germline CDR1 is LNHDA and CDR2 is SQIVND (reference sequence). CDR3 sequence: CASKAGATNTEAFF. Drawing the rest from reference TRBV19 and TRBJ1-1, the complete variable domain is DGGITQSPKYLFRKEGQNVTLSCEQNLNHDAMYWYRQDPGQGLRLIYYSQIVNDFQKGDIAEGYSVSREKKESFPLTVTSAQKNPTAFYLCASKAGATNTEAFFGQGTRLTVV.

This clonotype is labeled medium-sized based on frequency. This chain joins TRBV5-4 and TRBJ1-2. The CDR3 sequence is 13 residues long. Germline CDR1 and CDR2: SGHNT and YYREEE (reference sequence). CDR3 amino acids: CASSLAGNYGYTF.

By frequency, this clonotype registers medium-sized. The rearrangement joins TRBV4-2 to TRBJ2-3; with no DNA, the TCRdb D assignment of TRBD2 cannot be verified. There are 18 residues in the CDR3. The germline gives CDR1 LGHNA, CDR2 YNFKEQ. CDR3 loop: CASSQAQYLAGGTDTQYF.

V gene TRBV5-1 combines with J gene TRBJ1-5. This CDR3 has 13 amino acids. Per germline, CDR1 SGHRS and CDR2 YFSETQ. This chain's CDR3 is CASREGINQPQHF.

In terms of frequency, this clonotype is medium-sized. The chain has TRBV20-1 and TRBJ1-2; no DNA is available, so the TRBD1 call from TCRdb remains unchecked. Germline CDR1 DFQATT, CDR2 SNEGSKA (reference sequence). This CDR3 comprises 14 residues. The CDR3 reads CSARDSAGGYGYTF.

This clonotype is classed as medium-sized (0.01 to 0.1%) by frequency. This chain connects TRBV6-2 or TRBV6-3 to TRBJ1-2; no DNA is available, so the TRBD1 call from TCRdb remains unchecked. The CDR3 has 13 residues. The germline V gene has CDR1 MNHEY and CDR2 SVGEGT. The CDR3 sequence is CASREGQNYGYTF.

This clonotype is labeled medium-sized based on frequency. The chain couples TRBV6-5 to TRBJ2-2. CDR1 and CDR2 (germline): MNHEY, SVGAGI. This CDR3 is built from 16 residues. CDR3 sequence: CASSFGYGRSTGELFF.

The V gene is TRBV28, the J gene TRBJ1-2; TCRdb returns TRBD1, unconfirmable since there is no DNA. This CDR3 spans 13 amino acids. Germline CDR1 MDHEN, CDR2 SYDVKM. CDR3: CATKTGGSYGYTF.

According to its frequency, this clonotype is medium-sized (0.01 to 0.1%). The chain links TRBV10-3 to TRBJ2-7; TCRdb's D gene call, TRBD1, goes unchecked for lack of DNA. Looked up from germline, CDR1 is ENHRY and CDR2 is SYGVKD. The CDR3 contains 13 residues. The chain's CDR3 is CATSPGQGDEQYF.

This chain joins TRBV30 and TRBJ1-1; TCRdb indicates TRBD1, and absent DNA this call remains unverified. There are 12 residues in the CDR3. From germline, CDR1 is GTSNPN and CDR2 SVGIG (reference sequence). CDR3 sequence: CAWSLVGGEAFF.

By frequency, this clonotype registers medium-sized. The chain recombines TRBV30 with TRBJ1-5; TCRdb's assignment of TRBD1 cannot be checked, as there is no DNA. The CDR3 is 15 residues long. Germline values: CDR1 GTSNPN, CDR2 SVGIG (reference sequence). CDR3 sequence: CAWRTGQGPYQPQHF. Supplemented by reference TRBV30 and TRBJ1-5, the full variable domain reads SQTIHQWPATLVQPVGSPLSLECTVEGTSNPNLYWYRQAAGRGLQLLFYSVGIGQISSEVPQNLSASRPQDRQFILSSKKLLLSDSGFYLCAWRTGQGPYQPQHFGDGTRLSIL.

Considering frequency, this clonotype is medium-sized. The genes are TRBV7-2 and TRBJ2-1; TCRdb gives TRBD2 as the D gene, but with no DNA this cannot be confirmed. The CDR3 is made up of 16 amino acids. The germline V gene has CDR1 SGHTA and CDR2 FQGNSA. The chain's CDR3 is CASSLVGLSSYNEQFF.